The 9 T cell receptor beta chains below come from one sample, sequenced in a study of blood T cell repertoires in COVID-19. The assay was immunoSEQ multiplex PCR, and TCRdb's table has in-frame clones only and misses some. The profile shows around 56,000 clones, about 91% of them singletons. Source material: peripheral blood. Receptors were obtained from a woman aged 55-69 years with active or convalescent COVID-19.

The chain combines TRBV30 with TRBJ1-5; D call uncertain. V lost 2 bases and J lost 4, with 9 bases in between. This CDR3 comprises 13 residues. Germline V gene lookup returns CDR1 GTSNPN and CDR2 SVGIG (reference sequence). The CDR3 DNA sequence: TGTGCCTGGAGTTCAGGTCAAAATCAGCCCCAGCATTTT. Translating it yields CAWSSGQNQPQHF.

The chain uses TRBV7-6 and TRBJ2-1; 8 nucleotides line up with TRBD1. CDR3 length: 15 residues. Trimming took 4 bases from V and 8 from J; bases not matched to a gene: 10. Germline CDR1 reads SGHVS; CDR2 reads FNYEAQ. The CDR3 DNA sequence: TGTGCCAGCAGCTCCCGACAGGGGATTAATGATGAGCAGTTCTTC. Amino acid sequence: CASSSRQGINDEQFF.

The chain combines TRBV7-8 with TRBJ1-2; D is possibly TRBD1 (5 bases). CDR1 and CDR2 (germline): SGHVS, FQNEAQ. There are 15 residues in the CDR3. The germline V and J ends were trimmed by 0 bases and 5 bases, with 13 bases remaining between them. CDR3 amino acids: CASSLATARSYGYTF. In nucleotides, the CDR3 is TGTGCCAGCAGCTTAGCGACAGCTCGATCGTATGGCTACACCTTC.

The chain couples TRBV6-5 to TRBJ2-7, with 9 nucleotides matching TRBD2. After removal of 6 bases from V and 0 bases from J, the junction contained 3 bases not matched to a gene. From germline, CDR1 is MNHEY and CDR2 SVGAGI. This CDR3 has 14 amino acids. CDR3 sequence reads: CASSVTSGSYEQYF. CDR3 in DNA: TGTGCCAGCAGCGTGACTAGCGGCTCCTACGAGCAGTACTTC.

In this sample, this clone turned up a few times. CDR3 DNA: TGCGCCAGCAGCACTACGTATAGCAATCAGCCCCAGCATTTT. This gives the protein CASSTTYSNQPQHF. This chain uses TRBV4-3 with TRBJ1-5, with D unresolved. The CDR3 covers 14 residues. V was trimmed by 5 bases and J by 0 bases, leaving 8 bases between them. From germline, CDR1 is LGHNA and CDR2 YSLEER.

This clone has just a few counts. The chain links TRBV5-1 to TRBJ1-2; TRBD1 aligns across 9 bases. Germline-derived CDR1 and CDR2 are SGHRS and YFSETQ. The V segment lost 4 bases and the J segment 5 bases; nucleotides outside the gene matches: 6. The CDR3 runs to 14 residues. This CDR3 reads CASSLDRGGYGYTF. CDR3 sequence (DNA): TGCGCCAGCAGCCTGGACAGGGGCGGGTATGGCTACACCTTC.

CDR3 in amino acids: CASSPGAERTEAFF. DNA for the CDR3: TGTGCCAGCTCTCCAGGGGCGGAGAGGACTGAAGCTTTCTTT. The J gene is TRBJ1-1, the V gene TRBV18, with D maybe TRBD1 (6 bases). V lost 6 bases and J lost 5, with 16 bases in between. The germline CDR1 and CDR2 sequences are KGHSH and LQKENI. The CDR3 loop spans 14 amino acids.

The genes are TRBV19 and TRBJ2-1, with D unclear. Germline CDR1 is LNHDA and CDR2 is SQIVND (reference sequence). Trimming took 10 bases from V and 0 from J, leaving 13 bases between them. The CDR3 spans 14 residues. This chain's CDR3 is CATTDLSSYNEQFF. CDR3 DNA sequence: TGTGCCACTACCGACTTGAGCTCCTACAATGAGCAGTTCTTC.

This clone was picked up one time. The chain uses TRBV19 and TRBJ2-7; a weak D match, TRBD1 (6 bases). V lost 4 bases and J 0 bases, leaving 13 bases between the germline ends. CDR1 and CDR2 from the germline V gene are LNHDA and SQIVND (reference sequence). This CDR3 comprises 15 residues. The CDR3 nucleotides are TGTGCCAGTAGTACCCGACAGGTAGGCTCCTACGAGCAGTACTTC. Protein sequence: CASSTRQVGSYEQYF. The full variable domain, rest sourced from reference TRBV19 and TRBJ2-7, is DGGITQSPKYLFRKEGQNVTLSCEQNLNHDAMYWYRQDPGQGLRLIYYSQIVNDFQKGDIAEGYSVSREKKESFPLTVTSAQKNPTAFYLCASSTRQVGSYEQYFGPGTRLTVT.